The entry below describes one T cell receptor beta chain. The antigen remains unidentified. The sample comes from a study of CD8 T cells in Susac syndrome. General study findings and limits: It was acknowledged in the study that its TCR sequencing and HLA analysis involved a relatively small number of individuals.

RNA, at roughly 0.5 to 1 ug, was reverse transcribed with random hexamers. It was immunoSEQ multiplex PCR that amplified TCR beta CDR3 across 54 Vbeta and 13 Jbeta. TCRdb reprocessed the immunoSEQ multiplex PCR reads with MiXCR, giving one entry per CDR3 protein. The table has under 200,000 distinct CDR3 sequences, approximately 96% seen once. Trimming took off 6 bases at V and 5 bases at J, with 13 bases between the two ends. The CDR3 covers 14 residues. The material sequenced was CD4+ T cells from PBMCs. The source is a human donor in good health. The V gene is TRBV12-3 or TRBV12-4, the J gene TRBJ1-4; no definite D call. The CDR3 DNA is TGTGCCAGCAGCCGCGAGCCTTTGAATGAAAAACTGTTTTTT. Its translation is CASSREPLNEKLFF.